The rows below give T cell receptor beta chains drawn from one sample of a study of blood T cell repertoires in COVID-19. Some clones are missing from TCRdb's copy, which holds only in-frame ones; the method was immunoSEQ multiplex PCR. The sample holds around 200,000 clones, more than 85% seen once. The sample taken for sequencing was peripheral blood. Receptors were obtained from a man aged 40-49 years with active or convalescent COVID-19. Each CDR3 is given with its conserved first and last residue. Each record gives: D gene, J gene, clone size, V gene, CDR3 DNA, CDR3 protein. D genes are given only for firm matches. Clone size is shown for a subset of rows, as once, few, many or a class of expanded clone.

.,TRBJ1-2,.,TRBV2,TGTGCCAGCAGGGCCCCCGAGGAAGGCTACACCTTC,CASRAPEEGYTF
TRBD2,TRBJ2-2,few,TRBV28,TGTGCCACCAACATCCCCGGGGGGACCGGGGAGCTGTTTTTT,CATNIPGGTGELFF
.,TRBJ1-5,.,TRBV28,TGTGCCAGCAGCCCAGGATCGGGCAATCAGCCCCAGCATTTT,CASSPGSGNQPQHF
.,TRBJ2-1,.,TRBV30,TGTGCCTGGGGTAGGGGGGGGGCAAGAAATGAGCAGTTCTTC,CAWGRGGARNEQFF
.,TRBJ2-1,.,TRBV7-2,TGTGCCAGCAGCTTCAAAGGGGCCAATGAGCAGTTCTTC,CASSFKGANEQFF
.,TRBJ2-3,.,TRBV28,TGTGCCAGCAAGGAAGGGGTGACAGATACGCAGTATTTT,CASKEGVTDTQYF
.,TRBJ2-1,.,TRBV5-1,TGCGCCAGCAGCTTGGTCCAGGGCAATGAGCAGTTCTTC,CASSLVQGNEQFF
.,TRBJ1-5,.,TRBV7-2,TGTGCCAGCAGCCGGTACAGGGAAGGGAATCAGCCCCAGCATTTT,CASSRYREGNQPQHF
TRBD1,TRBJ1-1,.,TRBV28,TGTGCCAGCAGTCCAGGGGGCTACACTGAAGCTTTCTTT,CASSPGGYTEAFF
.,TRBJ1-5,.,TRBV6-5,TGTGCCAGCAGTCTGACAGATAGCAATCAGCCCCAGCATTTT,CASSLTDSNQPQHF
TRBD1,TRBJ1-1,once,TRBV11-2,TGTGCCAGCAGCCCAGGGACAGGGGTAAACACTGAAGCTTTCTTT,CASSPGTGVNTEAFF
.,TRBJ1-4,few,TRBV9,TGTGCCAGCAGCGCGGACAGCTCTAATGAAAAACTGTTTTTT,CASSADSSNEKLFF
.,TRBJ1-4,few,TRBV7-9,TGTGCCAGCAGCTTAAAAGCAAAACTGTTTTTT,CASSLKAKLFF
TRBD1,TRBJ2-1,.,TRBV29-1,TGCAGCGTTCCCAAAACAGGGGGGATCGGCAATGAGCAGTTCTTC,CSVPKTGGIGNEQFF
TRBD1,TRBJ1-6,.,TRBV6-6,TGTGCCAGCAGGCCGGGACAGGAGGGTTCACCCCTCCACTTT,CASRPGQEGSPLHF
.,TRBJ1-2,.,TRBV19,TGTGCCAGTAGTGCAGGGATGTATGGCTACACCTTC,CASSAGMYGYTF
TRBD1,TRBJ1-5,.,TRBV27,TGTGCCAGCGGGTTACAGGGGAGAAATCAGCCCCAGCATTTT,CASGLQGRNQPQHF
.,TRBJ2-3,.,TRBV28,TGTGCCAGCAGTTTATCGGGGGAAATCACAGATACGCAGTATTTT,CASSLSGEITDTQYF
.,TRBJ1-2,few,TRBV7-2,TGTGCCAGCAGCTTAGCTGGACAGCCCTATGGCTACACCTTC,CASSLAGQPYGYTF
.,TRBJ1-2,.,TRBV19,TGTGCCACCCAGCGGACGGCCTTAGCTAACTATGGCTACACCTTC,CATQRTALANYGYTF
.,TRBJ2-6,.,TRBV10-3,TGTGCCATCAGTGAGTCGAGAGGTCCTGGGGCCAACGTCCTGACTTTC,CAISESRGPGANVLTF
TRBD2,TRBJ2-1,.,TRBV7-2,TGTGCCAGCAGTCCCCTGGGAGGAGCGGGGAGGAATGAGCAGTTCTTC,CASSPLGGAGRNEQFF
TRBD1,TRBJ1-1,once,TRBV19,TGTGCCAGTAGCCTCCGGGACAGTTTTACGGAGGCTTTCTTT,CASSLRDSFTEAFF
TRBD1,TRBJ1-2,.,TRBV5-1,TGCGCCAGCAGCTTGGTTTCTACAGGGGGGCAAGGAGGCTACACCTTC,CASSLVSTGGQGGYTF
.,TRBJ2-3,.,TRBV6-5,TGTGCCAGCACCCAAAGCAGGGGCCGTACGCAGTATTTT,CASTQSRGRTQYF
TRBD1,TRBJ1-6,.,TRBV28,TGTGCCAGCAGTCCAACGGACAGGGACTATAATTCACCCCTCCACTTT,CASSPTDRDYNSPLHF
TRBD2,TRBJ2-2,.,TRBV10-3,TGTGCCATCAGTGATACGGGAGGAGAGAACACCGGGGAGCTGTTTTTT,CAISDTGGENTGELFF
TRBD1,TRBJ2-7,.,TRBV4-1,TGCGCCAGCAGCCACCCGGGACAGGGCTCCTACGAGCAGTACTTC,CASSHPGQGSYEQYF
.,TRBJ2-7,.,TRBV7-2,TGTGCCAGCAGCTACGGGGGGCCCACCTACGAGCAGTACTTC,CASSYGGPTYEQYF
.,TRBJ1-2,.,TRBV14,TGTGCCAGCAGCCGGACAGCAAACTATGGCTACACCTTC,CASSRTANYGYTF
TRBD1,TRBJ1-1,few,TRBV30,TGTGCCTGGAGTGGACAGGGGAACACTGAAGCTTTCTTT,CAWSGQGNTEAFF
.,TRBJ1-5,few,TRBV2,TGTGCCAGCAGTTTAGGAGGGATGAGCAATCAGCCCCAGCATTTT,CASSLGGMSNQPQHF
.,TRBJ1-2,.,TRBV27,TGTGCCAGCAGTACCGAAAGGGGTGGCTATGGCTACACCTTC,CASSTERGGYGYTF
TRBD2,TRBJ2-5,.,TRBV27,TGTGCCAGCAGTATACTAGCGGGGGGGCTCGAGACCCAGTACTTC,CASSILAGGLETQYF